This T cell receptor (beta chain) was profiled in a study of blood T cell repertoires in COVID-19. Study-level information: Some COVID-19 samples were acute and others convalescent; all came from the United States, Italy and Spain.

The CDR3 covers 15 residues. V shed 2 bases, J shed 4 bases, and the junction held 4 bases outside the gene matches. The germline gives CDR1 SGHRS, CDR2 YFSETQ. Produced via immunoSEQ multiplex PCR; TCRdb's table is partial and in-frame only. Of more than 300,000 clones in the sample, 85% to 90% were seen once. The sequence derives from a woman in her 70s with COVID-19, enrolled during active disease. The gene calls are TRBV5-1 and TRBJ2-3; TRBD2 matches at 10 bases. The specimen was peripheral blood. The CDR3 DNA follows: TGCGCCAGCAGCTTCACTAGCGGGGTCCCAGATACGCAGTATTTT. This gives the protein CASSFTSGVPDTQYF. The entire variable domain, with the rest obtained from reference TRBV5-1 and TRBJ2-3, is as follows: KAGVTQTPRYLIKTRGQQVTLSCSPISGHRSVSWYQQTPGQGLQFLFEYFSETQRNKGNFPGRFSGRQFSNSRSEMNVSTLELGDSALYLCASSFTSGVPDTQYFGPGTRLTVL.